The 31 T cell receptor beta chains listed next were all sequenced from one sample in a study of shared clonotypes between healthy human individuals. The data were produced by immunoSEQ multiplex PCR, yet TCRdb's version contains in-frame clones alone and is incomplete. The sample has a few hundred thousand clones, 79% seen once; the top ten hold about 12%. Material: PBMCs. The source of these receptors is a woman between 40 and 55 years old in good health. Some clones in this sample may be carry-over from other donors' samples.

The chain uses TRBV7-6 and TRBJ2-7; a weak D match, TRBD2 (6 bases). The CDR3 runs 16 residues. The V and J ends lost 5 bases and 2 bases respectively, with 19 bases between them. Looked up from germline, CDR1 is SGHVS and CDR2 is FNYEAQ. The DNA for the CDR3 is TGTGCCAGCAGCCAATCGATCTGGAGGGGAACCTACGAGCAGTACTTC. Its translation is CASSQSIWRGTYEQYF. The full variable domain, in which reference TRBV7-6 and TRBJ2-7 provide the parts outside the CDR3, is GAGVSQSPRYKVTKRGQDVALRCDPISGHVSLYWYRQALGQGPEFLTYFNYEAQQDKSGLPNDRFSAERPEGSISTLTIQRTEQRDSAMYRCASSQSIWRGTYEQYFGPGTRLTVT.

The chain combines TRBV28 with TRBJ2-2, with 8 bases matching TRBD1. The CDR3 has 17 amino acids. V was clipped by 2 bases and J by 6 bases; unmatched bases: 11. CDR1 is MDHEN, CDR2 SYDVKM, per germline. CDR3 nucleotides: TGTGCCAGCAGTTTAAATCGATTTCAGGGGGCCCCCGGGGAGCTGTTTTTT. It specifies CASSLNRFQGAPGELFF. The variable domain in full, with the rest retrieved from reference TRBV28 and TRBJ2-2, is DVKVTQSSRYLVKRTGEKVFLECVQDMDHENMFWYRQDPGLGLRLIYFSYDVKMKEKGDIPEGYSVSREKKERFSLILESASTNQTSMYLCASSLNRFQGAPGELFFGEGSRLTVL.

This clone was seen a few times. This CDR3 is also generated by other DNA sequences in the sample. The gene calls are TRBV30 and TRBJ1-3; no definite D call. The CDR3 runs to 11 residues. Germline CDR1 and CDR2: GTSNPN and SVGIG (reference sequence). Trimming cost V 2 bases and J 4 bases, with 3 bases left between them. CDR3 residues: CAWSPGNTIYF. In DNA, the CDR3 is TGTGCCTGGAGTCCCGGAAACACCATATATTTT.

The rearrangement uses TRBV4-3 and TRBJ2-5, with 7 bases aligning to TRBD1. Judging by the DNA end, TRBJ2-7 fits better; the J call may be wrong. The CDR3 spans 15 residues. Germline CDR1 reads LGHNA; CDR2 reads YSLEER. This CDR3 is CASSQKAGQDYEQYF. CDR3 bases: TGCGCCAGCAGCCAAAAGGCAGGACAGGACTACGAGCAGTACTTC.

The chain carries TRBV7-2 and TRBJ2-7; 8 positions match TRBD1. CDR1 and CDR2 (germline): SGHTA, FQGNSA. This CDR3 has 13 residues. J gave up 2 bases and V 6 bases, and 3 bases lay outside the gene matches. The CDR3 spells CASRGQGPYEQYF. Here the CDR3 DNA reads TGTGCCAGCAGAGGACAGGGTCCCTACGAGCAGTACTTC. Based on the CDR3 plus reference TRBV7-2 and TRBJ2-7, the full variable domain is GAGVSQSPSNKVTEKGKDVELRCDPISGHTALYWYRQSLGQGLEFLIYFQGNSAPDKSGLPSDRFSAERTGGSVSTLTIQRTQQEDSAVYLCASRGQGPYEQYFGPGTRLTVT.

This sequence joins TRBV11-2 and TRBJ1-1; 7 bases are shared with TRBD1. This CDR3 has 12 residues. J was trimmed by 5 bases and V by 4 bases; bases with no gene match: 1. The germline CDR1 and CDR2 sequences are SGHAT and FQNNGV. The CDR3 DNA sequence: TGTGCCAGCAGCTCGACAGGGACTGAAGCTTTCTTT. It encodes CASSSTGTEAFF. The whole variable domain, remainder taken from reference TRBV11-2 and TRBJ1-1, is EAGVAQSPRYKIIEKRQSVAFWCNPISGHATLYWYQQILGQGPKLLIQFQNNGVVDDSQLPKDRFSAERLKGVDSTLKIQPAKLEDSAVYLCASSSTGTEAFFGQGTRLTVV.

This clone has only a few counts. The chain has TRBV7-8 and TRBJ2-2; a possible D gene is TRBD2 (5 bases). Between the trimmed V and J ends, which lost 7 bases and 2 bases, there was a span of 8 bases. The V gene's germline CDR1 is SGHVS and CDR2 FQNEAQ. CDR3 length: 13 amino acids. The CDR3 region has the DNA TGTGCCAGCACCCCGGGAAACACCGGGGAGCTGTTTTTT. Protein: CASTPGNTGELFF. The whole variable domain, remainder taken from reference TRBV7-8 and TRBJ2-2, is GAGVSQSPRYKVAKRGQDVALRCDPISGHVSLFWYQQALGQGPEFLTYFQNEAQLDKSGLPSDRFFAERPEGSVSTLKIQRTQQEDSAVYLCASTPGNTGELFFGEGSRLTVL.

V and J are TRBV19 and TRBJ1-2, with a possible D match to TRBD1 (5 bases). V was trimmed by 6 bases and J by 11 bases, leaving 22 bases between them. The CDR3 spans 14 residues. Germline V gene lookup returns CDR1 LNHDA and CDR2 SQIVND (reference sequence). This chain's CDR3 is CASSLFLRDFVYTF. CDR3 nucleotides: TGTGCCAGTAGCCTATTCCTCCGGGACTTCGTTTACACCTTC.

This chain links TRBV11-1 with TRBJ2-2; 7 nucleotides agree with TRBD1. V was pared by 0 bases and J by 5 bases, with 6 bases of the junction left unmatched. This CDR3 spans 16 amino acids. Germline assignment: CDR1 SGHAT and CDR2 FQDESV (reference sequence). In DNA form, the CDR3 reads TGTGCCAGCAGCTTAGCAGGGGGCGCAGGAACCGGGGAGCTGTTTTTT. Its protein product is CASSLAGGAGTGELFF.

The chain employs TRBV5-1 and TRBJ2-2, with TRBD2 identical over 13 bases. The germline CDR1 and CDR2 sequences are SGHRS and YFSETQ. With 4 bases clipped from V and 5 bases from J, the junction kept 2 bases outside the gene matches. CDR3 length equals 15 residues. CDR3 nucleotide sequence: TGCGCCAGCAGCGGACTAGCGGGAGAGACCGGGGAGCTGTTTTTT. This encodes CASSGLAGETGELFF.

V and J are TRBV29-1 and TRBJ2-4; no clear D. Deletions cut 1 base from V and 0 bases from J, with 1 base between. Germline V gene sequence: CDR1 SQVTM, CDR2 ANQGSEA. The CDR3 extends over 12 amino acids. CDR3 nucleotides: TGCAGCGTTGAAGTAGCCAAAAACATTCAGTACTTC. Translated, it gives CSVEVAKNIQYF.

The gene calls are TRBV28 and TRBJ1-3; D is possibly TRBD1 (5 bases). Germline assignment: CDR1 MDHEN and CDR2 SYDVKM. The CDR3 consists of 16 residues. V shed 3 bases and J shed 3 bases, with 15 bases lying between them. The CDR3 coding sequence is TGTGCCAGCAGTTTCTTCGGACAAGGTTTTGGAAACACCATATATTTT. It specifies CASSFFGQGFGNTIYF. Filled out from reference TRBV28 and TRBJ1-3, the complete variable domain reads DVKVTQSSRYLVKRTGEKVFLECVQDMDHENMFWYRQDPGLGLRLIYFSYDVKMKEKGDIPEGYSVSREKKERFSLILESASTNQTSMYLCASSFFGQGFGNTIYFGEGSWLTVV.

The J gene is TRBJ1-3, the V gene TRBV7-3, with D perhaps TRBD1 (5 bases). The CDR3 extends over 15 amino acids. Germline CDR1 reads SGHTA; CDR2 reads FQGTGA. The V end was cut by 0 bases, the J end by 3 bases, with 9 bases between. As DNA, the CDR3 is TGTGCCAGCAGCTTAACTGCGGGGCTTGGAAACACCATATATTTT. Translated: CASSLTAGLGNTIYF.

The chain couples TRBV4-1 to TRBJ2-1; D ambiguous. The germline V gene encodes CDR1 MGHRA and CDR2 YSYEKL. Trimming took off 6 bases at V and 4 bases at J, with 4 bases between the two ends. The CDR3 has 11 residues. In DNA, the CDR3 is TGCGCCAGCAGGCAATACAATGAGCAGTTCTTC. Its protein is CASRQYNEQFF.

V is TRBV7-2 and J is TRBJ2-4; D not resolved. In germline, CDR1 is SGHTA, CDR2 FQGNSA. The length of the CDR3 is 16 residues. The V gene lost 4 bases and the J gene lost 0 bases, with 13 bases spanning the gap. CDR3 sequence: CASSSTPLVAKNIQYF. CDR3 in DNA: TGTGCCAGCAGCTCTACCCCCCTCGTAGCCAAAAACATTCAGTACTTC.

Note on this clone: Mismatch with germline at one junction end may stem from a read error. This chain links TRBV6-1 with TRBJ1-5, with D maybe TRBD1 (5 bases). Germline loops: CDR1 MNHNS, CDR2 SASEGT. The CDR3 length is 16 residues. The CDR3 DNA sequence: TGTGCCAGCATTGAAATTATAGGGGCCCGAAATCAGCCCCAGCATTTT. It specifies CASIEIIGARNQPQHF.

The CDR3 DNA follows: TGTGCCAGCAGCGCAAGCGTGGGGGGAGAGACCCAGTACTTC. It codes for CASSASVGGETQYF. The chain joins TRBV7-3 to TRBJ2-5; D might be TRBD2 (6 bases). Germline lookup yields CDR1 SGHTA and CDR2 FQGTGA. The CDR3 is 14 amino acids. Trimming took 5 bases from V and 4 from J, leaving 14 bases between them.

The rearrangement links TRBV7-2 to TRBJ2-5, with D maybe TRBD1 (6 bases). The CDR3 consists of 14 residues. Germline V gives CDR1 SGHTA, CDR2 FQGNSA. V gave up 5 bases and J gave up 0 bases, with 10 bases separating them. The CDR3 DNA sequence: TGTGCCAGCAGCCGCCGGACAGACCAAGAGACCCAGTACTTC. Protein product: CASSRRTDQETQYF.

This clone has only one observation. The chain couples TRBV7-9 to TRBJ1-5, with D unresolved. CDR1 is SEHNR and CDR2 is FQNEAQ in the germline V gene (reference sequence). The CDR3 consists of 13 residues. V lost 1 base, J lost 6 bases, and 7 bases lay in between. As DNA, the CDR3 is TGTGCCAGCAGCTTAGGGGCAGTTCAGCCCCAGCATTTT. Translated: CASSLGAVQPQHF.

CDR3 nucleotide sequence: TGTGCCAGCAGCTCTCGCCCCTACGAGCAGTACTTC. Encoded protein: CASSSRPYEQYF. This rearrangement joins TRBV9 to TRBJ2-7; D not resolved. This CDR3 region has 12 residues. From germline, CDR1 is SGDLS and CDR2 YYNGEE. With 4 bases removed from V and 2 bases from J, the gap between germline ends came to 7 bases.

The CDR3 loop reads CASSQSVPWGQSSYEQYF. Written as DNA, the CDR3 is TGTGCCAGCAGCCAATCAGTGCCGTGGGGACAGAGTTCCTACGAGCAGTACTTC. The chain employs TRBV16 and TRBJ2-7, with TRBD1 identical over 7 bases. The CDR3 spans 18 residues. Germline CDR1 and CDR2: KGHSY and FQNENV. The junction had 12 bases not matched to a gene; V was cut back by 0 bases and J by 1 base. The full variable domain, rest sourced from reference TRBV16 and TRBJ2-7, is GEEVAQTPKHLVRGEGQKAKLYCAPIKGHSYVFWYQQVLKNEFKFLISFQNENVFDETGMPKERFSAKCLPNSPCSLEIQATKLEDSAVYFCASSQSVPWGQSSYEQYFGPGTRLTVT.

The rearrangement joins TRBV27 to TRBJ1-1; 9 nucleotides match TRBD1. Germline V gene data show CDR1 as MNHEY and CDR2 as SMNVEV (reference sequence). V was clipped by 4 bases and J by 5 bases; unmatched bases: 5. The length of the CDR3 is 14 residues. This chain's CDR3 is CASSWGTGQTEAFF. The DNA for the CDR3 is TGTGCCAGCAGTTGGGGGACAGGGCAGACTGAAGCTTTCTTT.

The J gene is TRBJ2-7, the V gene TRBV11-1; 9 nucleotides match TRBD2. Germline V gene lookup returns CDR1 SGHAT and CDR2 FQDESV (reference sequence). The CDR3 extends over 16 amino acids. Trimming cost V 5 bases and J 4 bases; bases outside gene matches: 12. The CDR3 DNA sequence: TGTGCCAGCAGCCTTAGTAATGGGCTAGCGGGATACGAGCAGTACTTC. Amino acids: CASSLSNGLAGYEQYF.

This clone appeared a few times. Other DNA sequences from this sample encode an identical CDR3 as well. The V and J genes are TRBV2 and TRBJ2-1, with TRBD2 identical over 11 bases. The germline CDR1 and CDR2 sequences are SNHLY and FYNNEI. The V segment lost 1 base and the J segment 8 bases; nucleotides outside the gene matches: 4. This CDR3 spans 15 amino acids. CDR3 DNA sequence: TGTGCCAGCAGTGAAGGGCTAGCGGGAGGTCATGAGCAGTTCTTC. Its protein product is CASSEGLAGGHEQFF.

The V and J genes are TRBV19 and TRBJ2-1, with D perhaps assigned TRBD1 or TRBD2 (5 bases each). This CDR3 contains 16 residues. CDR1 and CDR2 (germline): LNHDA, SQIVND (reference sequence). Trimming pared 4 bases from V and 7 bases from J, leaving 20 bases between. CDR3: CASSTRQTKEKNEQFF. The CDR3 coding sequence is TGTGCCAGTAGTACCCGACAGACTAAAGAGAAGAATGAGCAGTTCTTC.

The V call is TRBV5-6, the J call TRBJ2-3; 11 bases agree with TRBD2. The CDR3 is made up of 15 amino acids. Unmatched junction bases numbered 6, after V lost 0 bases and J lost 9 bases. Germline-derived CDR1 and CDR2 are SGHDT and YYEEEE. Here the CDR3 DNA reads TGTGCCAGCAGCTTGGTAGCGGGAGGGCCTAAGACGCAGTATTTT. It specifies CASSLVAGGPKTQYF.

The chain employs TRBV7-2 and TRBJ2-1; possible D gene TRBD1, 7 bases. Trimming left V 4 bases short and J 3 bases short, with 16 bases between. Germline V lookup: CDR1 SGHTA, CDR2 FQGNSA. CDR3 length: 16 amino acids. The CDR3 DNA sequence: TGTGCCAGCAGCTGGACAGGCCCGGGGGACTACAATGAGCAGTTCTTC. This gives the protein CASSWTGPGDYNEQFF.

This rearrangement joins TRBV28 to TRBJ2-7, with D perhaps being TRBD1 or TRBD2 (5 bases each). Deletions cut 5 bases from V and 3 bases from J, with 17 bases between. The germline V gene encodes CDR1 MDHEN and CDR2 SYDVKM. The CDR3 spans 15 residues. As DNA, the CDR3 is TGTGCCAGCAGTCCTGCCGGGACCCCTCTCTACGAGCAGTACTTC. Protein product: CASSPAGTPLYEQYF.

The V call is TRBV13, the J call TRBJ2-7, with D tentatively TRBD2 (6 bases). V was shortened by 5 bases and J by 6 bases, with 14 bases between the two germline ends. The CDR3 totals 13 residues. CDR1 and CDR2 (germline): PRHDT, FYEKMQ (reference sequence). The CDR3 nucleotides read TGTGCCAGCAGCCGTCAGGAGGGCCGCGAGCAGTACTTC. This translates into CASSRQEGREQYF. The variable domain in full, completed from reference TRBV13 and TRBJ2-7, reads AAGVIQSPRHLIKEKRETATLKCYPIPRHDTVYWYQQGPGQDPQFLISFYEKMQSDKGSIPDRFSAQQFSDYHSELNMSSLELGDSALYFCASSRQEGREQYFGPGTRLTVT.

Only a few counts were recorded for this clone. V usage is TRBV11-2 and J usage is TRBJ1-2, with 9 bases that match TRBD1. Germline V gives CDR1 SGHAT, CDR2 FQNNGV. After removal of 5 bases from V and 1 base from J, the junction contained 5 bases not matched to a gene. The CDR3 is 15 amino acids. CDR3 bases: TGTGCCAGCAGCCTGGGGACAGGGATTAACTATGGCTACACCTTC. This encodes CASSLGTGINYGYTF.

Note on this clone: Germline is not matched at one junction end, which may reflect a read error. The CDR3 DNA reads TGTGCCAGCCTGAGGGGACGGTTC. Its protein is CASLRGRF. This rearrangement joins TRBV6-4 to TRBJ2-4; D tentatively reads TRBD1 or TRBD2 (5 bases each). Germline V gene data show CDR1 as MRHNA and CDR2 as SNTAGT. The CDR3 runs 8 residues.